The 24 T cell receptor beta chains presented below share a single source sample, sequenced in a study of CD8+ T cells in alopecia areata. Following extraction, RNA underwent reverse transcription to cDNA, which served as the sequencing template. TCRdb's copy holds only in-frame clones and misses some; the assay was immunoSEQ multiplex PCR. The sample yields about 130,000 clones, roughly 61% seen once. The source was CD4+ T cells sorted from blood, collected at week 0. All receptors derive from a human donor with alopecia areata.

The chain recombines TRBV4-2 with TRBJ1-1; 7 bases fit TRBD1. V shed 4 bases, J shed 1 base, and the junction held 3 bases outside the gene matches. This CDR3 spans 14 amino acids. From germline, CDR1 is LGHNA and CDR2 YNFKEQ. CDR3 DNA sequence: TGTGCCAGCAGCCCACGACAGGGGAACACTGAAGCTTTCTTT. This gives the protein CASSPRQGNTEAFF.

The CDR3 DNA reads as TGCAGTGCTTCATCGTACGAGCAGTACTTC. Translating gives CSASSYEQYF. This chain connects TRBV20-1 to TRBJ2-7, with D uncertain. CDR1 is DFQATT, CDR2 SNEGSKA, per germline (reference sequence). With 5 bases removed from V and 4 bases from J, the gap between germline ends came to 6 bases. The CDR3 length is 10 residues.

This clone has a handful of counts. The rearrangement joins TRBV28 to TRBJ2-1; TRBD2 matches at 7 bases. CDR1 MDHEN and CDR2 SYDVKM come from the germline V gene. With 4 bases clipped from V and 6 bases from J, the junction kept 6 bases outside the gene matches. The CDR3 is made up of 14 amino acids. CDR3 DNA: TGTGCCAGCAGTTGGGCGGGAGTTGGCAATGAGCAGTTCTTC. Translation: CASSWAGVGNEQFF.

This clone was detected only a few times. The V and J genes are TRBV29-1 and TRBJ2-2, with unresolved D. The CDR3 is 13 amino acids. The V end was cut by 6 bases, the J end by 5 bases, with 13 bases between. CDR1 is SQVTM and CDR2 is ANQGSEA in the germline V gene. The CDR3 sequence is CSVDPKSTGELFF. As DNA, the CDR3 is TGCAGCGTCGATCCTAAGTCTACCGGGGAGCTGTTTTTT.

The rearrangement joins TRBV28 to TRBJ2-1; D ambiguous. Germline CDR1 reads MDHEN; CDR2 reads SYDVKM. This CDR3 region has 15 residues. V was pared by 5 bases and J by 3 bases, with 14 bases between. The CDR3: CASSPQLRLYNEQFF. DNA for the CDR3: TGTGCCAGCAGTCCACAGTTGCGTCTCTACAATGAGCAGTTCTTC.

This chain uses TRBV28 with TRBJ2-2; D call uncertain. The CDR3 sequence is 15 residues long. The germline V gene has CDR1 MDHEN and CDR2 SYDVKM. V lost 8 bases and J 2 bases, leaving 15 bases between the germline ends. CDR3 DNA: TGTGCCAGCCTGTCTCTAGGGTATAACACCGGGGAGCTGTTTTTT. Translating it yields CASLSLGYNTGELFF.

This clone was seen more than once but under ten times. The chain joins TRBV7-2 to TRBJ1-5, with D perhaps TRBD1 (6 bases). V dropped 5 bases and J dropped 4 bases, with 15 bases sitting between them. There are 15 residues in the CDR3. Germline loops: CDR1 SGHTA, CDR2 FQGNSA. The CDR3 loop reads CASSPPGQGNQPQHF. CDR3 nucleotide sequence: TGTGCCAGCAGCCCCCCGGGGCAGGGGAATCAGCCCCAGCATTTT.

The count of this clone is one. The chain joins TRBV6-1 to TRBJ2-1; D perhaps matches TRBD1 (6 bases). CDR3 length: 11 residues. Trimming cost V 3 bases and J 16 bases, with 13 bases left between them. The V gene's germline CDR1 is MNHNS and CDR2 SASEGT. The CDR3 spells CASSERRGCFF. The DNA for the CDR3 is TGTGCCAGCAGTGAGCGCAGGGGCTGCTTCTTC.

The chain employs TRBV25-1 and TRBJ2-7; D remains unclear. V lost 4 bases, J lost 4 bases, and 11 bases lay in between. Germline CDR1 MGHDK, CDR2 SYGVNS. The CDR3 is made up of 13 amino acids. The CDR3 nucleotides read TGTGCCAGCAGTGTCCCGGGCCCATACGAGCAGTACTTC. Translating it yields CASSVPGPYEQYF.

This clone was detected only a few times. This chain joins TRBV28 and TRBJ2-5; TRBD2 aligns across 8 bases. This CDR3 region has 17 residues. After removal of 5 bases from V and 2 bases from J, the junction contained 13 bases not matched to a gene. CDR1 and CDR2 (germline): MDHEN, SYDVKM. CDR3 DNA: TGTGCCAGCAGTCCGTTGGGTATTAGCGGGACTCAAGAGACCCAGTACTTC. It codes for CASSPLGISGTQETQYF.

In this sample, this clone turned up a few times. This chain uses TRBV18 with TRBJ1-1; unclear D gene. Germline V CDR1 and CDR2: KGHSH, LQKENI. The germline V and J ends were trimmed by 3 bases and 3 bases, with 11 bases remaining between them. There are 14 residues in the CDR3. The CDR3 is CASSPVGRDTEAFF. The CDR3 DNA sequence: TGTGCCAGCTCACCGGTGGGGAGGGACACTGAAGCTTTCTTT.

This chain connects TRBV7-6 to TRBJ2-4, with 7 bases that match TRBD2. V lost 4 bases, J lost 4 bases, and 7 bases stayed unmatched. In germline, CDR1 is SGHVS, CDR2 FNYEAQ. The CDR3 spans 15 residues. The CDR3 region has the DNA TGTGCCAGCAGCTCCGAAAGGGAGGGGAAAAACATTCAGTACTTC. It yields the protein CASSSEREGKNIQYF. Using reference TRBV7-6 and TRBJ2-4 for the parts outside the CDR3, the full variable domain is GAGVSQSPRYKVTKRGQDVALRCDPISGHVSLYWYRQALGQGPEFLTYFNYEAQQDKSGLPNDRFSAERPEGSISTLTIQRTEQRDSAMYRCASSSEREGKNIQYFGAGTRLSVL.

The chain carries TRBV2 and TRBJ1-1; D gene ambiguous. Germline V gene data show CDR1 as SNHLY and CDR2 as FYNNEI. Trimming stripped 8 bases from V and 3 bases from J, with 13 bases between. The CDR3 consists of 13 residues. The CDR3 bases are TGTGCCAGCCATCAAGGCGGTGACACTGAAGCTTTCTTT. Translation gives CASHQGGDTEAFF.

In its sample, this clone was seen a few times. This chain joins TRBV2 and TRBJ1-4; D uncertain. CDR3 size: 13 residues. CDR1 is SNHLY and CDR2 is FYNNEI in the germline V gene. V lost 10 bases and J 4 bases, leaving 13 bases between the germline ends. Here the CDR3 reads CANNRDHNEKLFF. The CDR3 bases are TGTGCCAATAACCGGGATCATAATGAAAAACTGTTTTTT. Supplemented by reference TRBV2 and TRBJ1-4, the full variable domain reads EPEVTQTPSHQVTQMGQEVILRCVPISNHLYFYWYRQILGQKVEFLVSFYNNEISEKSEIFDDQFSVERPDGSNFTLKIRSTKLEDSAMYFCANNRDHNEKLFFGSGTQLSVL.

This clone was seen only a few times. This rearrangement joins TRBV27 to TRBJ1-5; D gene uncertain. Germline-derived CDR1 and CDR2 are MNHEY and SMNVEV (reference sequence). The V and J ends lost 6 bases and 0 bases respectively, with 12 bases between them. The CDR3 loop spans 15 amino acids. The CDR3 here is CASSLEGYSNQPQHF. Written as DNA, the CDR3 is TGTGCCAGCAGCCTTGAGGGTTATAGCAATCAGCCCCAGCATTTT.

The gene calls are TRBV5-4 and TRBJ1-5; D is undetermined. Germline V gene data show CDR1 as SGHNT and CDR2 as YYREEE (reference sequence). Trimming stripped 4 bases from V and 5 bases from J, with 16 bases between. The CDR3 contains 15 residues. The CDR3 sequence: CASSLGGQSDQPQHF. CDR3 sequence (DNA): TGTGCCAGCAGCCTAGGCGGGCAGAGTGATCAGCCCCAGCATTTT.

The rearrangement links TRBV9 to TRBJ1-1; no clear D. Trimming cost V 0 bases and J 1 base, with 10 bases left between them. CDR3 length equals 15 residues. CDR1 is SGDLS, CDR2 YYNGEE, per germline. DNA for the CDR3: TGTGCCAGCAGCGTAGTTGCGGATGGGAACACTGAAGCTTTCTTT. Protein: CASSVVADGNTEAFF.

The DNA for the CDR3 is TGTGCCAGCAGCTTACCCAGGACCCCGTCGGATGAGCAGTTCTTC. Translating gives CASSLPRTPSDEQFF. The genes are TRBV7-8 and TRBJ2-1; D is undetermined. The germline V gene encodes CDR1 SGHVS and CDR2 FQNEAQ. Trimming removed 2 bases at V and 8 bases at J, with 16 bases between. The CDR3 extends over 15 amino acids.

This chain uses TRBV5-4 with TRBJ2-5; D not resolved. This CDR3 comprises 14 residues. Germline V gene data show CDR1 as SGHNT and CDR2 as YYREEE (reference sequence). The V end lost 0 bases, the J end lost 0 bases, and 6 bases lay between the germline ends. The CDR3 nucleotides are TGTGCCAGCAGCTTGGTGGGCTACCAAGAGACCCAGTACTTC. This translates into CASSLVGYQETQYF.

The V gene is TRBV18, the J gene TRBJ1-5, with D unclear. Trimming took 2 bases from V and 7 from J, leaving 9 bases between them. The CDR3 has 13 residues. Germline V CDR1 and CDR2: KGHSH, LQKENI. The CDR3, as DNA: TGTGCCAGCTCACCAAAAGCGGAACAGCCCCAGCATTTT. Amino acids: CASSPKAEQPQHF.

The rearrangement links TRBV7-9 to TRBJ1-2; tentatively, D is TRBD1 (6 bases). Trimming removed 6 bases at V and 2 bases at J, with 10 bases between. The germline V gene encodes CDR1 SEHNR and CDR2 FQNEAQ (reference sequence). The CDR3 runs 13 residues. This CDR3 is CASSPGTNYGYTF. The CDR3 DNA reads TGTGCCAGCAGTCCCGGGACAAACTATGGCTACACCTTC.

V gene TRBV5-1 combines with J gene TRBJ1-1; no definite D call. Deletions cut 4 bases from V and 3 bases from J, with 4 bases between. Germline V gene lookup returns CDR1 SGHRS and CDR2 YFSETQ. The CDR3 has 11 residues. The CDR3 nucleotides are TGCGCCAGCAGCCTCGACACTGAAGCTTTCTTT. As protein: CASSLDTEAFF.

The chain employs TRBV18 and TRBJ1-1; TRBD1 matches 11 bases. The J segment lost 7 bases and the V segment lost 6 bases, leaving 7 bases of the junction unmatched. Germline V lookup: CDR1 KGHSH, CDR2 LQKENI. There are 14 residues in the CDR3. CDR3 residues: CASSRTGGLVEAFF. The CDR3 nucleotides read TGTGCCAGCTCTCGGACAGGGGGCCTTGTTGAAGCTTTCTTT.

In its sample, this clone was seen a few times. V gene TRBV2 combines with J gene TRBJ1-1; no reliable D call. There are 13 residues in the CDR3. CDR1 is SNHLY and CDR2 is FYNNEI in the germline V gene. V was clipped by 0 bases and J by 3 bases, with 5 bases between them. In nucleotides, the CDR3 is TGTGCCAGCAGTGAAGCGCTCCACACTGAAGCTTTCTTT. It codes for CASSEALHTEAFF.